This T cell receptor (beta chain) was sequenced for a study of blood T cell repertoires in COVID-19. The wider study: From the United States, Italy and Spain came samples of acute and convalescent COVID-19. Sample material is recorded as cDNA or gDNA derived from T cells, B-cell-depleted T cells, or PBMCs.

This clone was seen only once. Study processing details: Estimation of nucleated cell counts relied on the amplification of reference gene primers. Data came from immunoSEQ multiplex PCR; TCRdb stores just in-frame clones and leaves some out. The V and J calls and clone size were taken over from that table, and D and trimming were inferred from the DNA. The sample lists about 100,000 clones, 88% occurring once. V lost 6 bases to trimming and J lost 2 bases, with 10 bases between them. This CDR3 contains 14 residues. Germline CDR1 reads MGHDK; CDR2 reads SYGVNS. Sequencing was performed on peripheral blood. The receptor comes from a human donor in a cohort sampled during active COVID-19. The rearrangement uses TRBV25-1 and TRBJ2-2, with D perhaps TRBD1 (6 bases). CDR3: CASRLTGNTGELFF. The CDR3 DNA follows: TGTGCCAGCAGGCTGACAGGCAACACCGGGGAGCTGTTTTTT.